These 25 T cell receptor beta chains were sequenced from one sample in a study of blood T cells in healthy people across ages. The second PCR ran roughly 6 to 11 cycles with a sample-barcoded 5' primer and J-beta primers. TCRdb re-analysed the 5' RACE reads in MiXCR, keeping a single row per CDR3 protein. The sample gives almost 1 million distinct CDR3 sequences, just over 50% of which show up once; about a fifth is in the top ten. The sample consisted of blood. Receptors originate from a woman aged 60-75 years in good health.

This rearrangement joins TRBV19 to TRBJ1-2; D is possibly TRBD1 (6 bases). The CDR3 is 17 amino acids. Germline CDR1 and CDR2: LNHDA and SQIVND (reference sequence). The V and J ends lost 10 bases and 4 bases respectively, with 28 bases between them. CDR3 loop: CATQSVGGLTASYGYTF. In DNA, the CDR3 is TGTGCCACCCAGTCGGTGGGGGGGCTAACAGCTTCCTATGGCTACACCTTC.

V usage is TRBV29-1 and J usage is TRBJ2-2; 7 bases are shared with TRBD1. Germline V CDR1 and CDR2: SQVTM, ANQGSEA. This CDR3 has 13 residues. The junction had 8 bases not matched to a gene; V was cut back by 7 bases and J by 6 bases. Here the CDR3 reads CSGNRGRSGELFF. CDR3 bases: TGCAGCGGCAACAGGGGCCGTTCCGGGGAGCTGTTTTTT.

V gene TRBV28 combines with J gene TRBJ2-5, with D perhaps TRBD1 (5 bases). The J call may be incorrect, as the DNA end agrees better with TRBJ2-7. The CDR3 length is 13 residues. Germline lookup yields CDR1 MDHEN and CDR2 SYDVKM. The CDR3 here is CASSLTGADEQYF. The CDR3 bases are TGTGCCAGCAGTTTAACAGGAGCCGACGAGCAGTACTTC.

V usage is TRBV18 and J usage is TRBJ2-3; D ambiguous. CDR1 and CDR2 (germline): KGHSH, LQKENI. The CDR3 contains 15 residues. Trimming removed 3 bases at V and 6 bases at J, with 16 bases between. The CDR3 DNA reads TGTGCCAGCTCACCTCCCTCTACCAGAGCCGATACGCAGTATTTT. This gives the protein CASSPPSTRADTQYF. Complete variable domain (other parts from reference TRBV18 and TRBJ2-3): NAGVMQNPRHLVRRRGQEARLRCSPMKGHSHVYWYRQLPEEGLKFMVYLQKENIIDESGMPKERFSAEFPKEGPSILRIQQVVRGDSAAYFCASSPPSTRADTQYFGPGTRLTVL.

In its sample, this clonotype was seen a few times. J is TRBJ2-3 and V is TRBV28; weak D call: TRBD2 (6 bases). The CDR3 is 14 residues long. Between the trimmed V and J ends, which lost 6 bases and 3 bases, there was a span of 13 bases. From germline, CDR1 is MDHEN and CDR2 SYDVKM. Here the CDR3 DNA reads TGTGCCAGCAGCCACAATAGCGGAACAGATACGCAGTATTTT. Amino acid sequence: CASSHNSGTDTQYF.

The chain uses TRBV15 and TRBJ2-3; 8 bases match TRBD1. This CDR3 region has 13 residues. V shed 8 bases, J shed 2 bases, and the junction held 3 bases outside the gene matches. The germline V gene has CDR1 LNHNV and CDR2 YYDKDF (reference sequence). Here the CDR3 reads CATGQGFTDTQYF. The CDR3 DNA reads TGTGCCACCGGACAGGGATTCACAGATACGCAGTATTTT.

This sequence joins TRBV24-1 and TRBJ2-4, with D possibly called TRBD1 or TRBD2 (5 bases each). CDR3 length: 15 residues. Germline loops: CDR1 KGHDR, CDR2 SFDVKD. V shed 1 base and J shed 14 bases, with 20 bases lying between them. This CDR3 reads CATSDLGTDKETKYF. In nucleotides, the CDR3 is TGTGCCACCAGTGATTTAGGGACGGATAAAGAGACCAAGTACTTC.

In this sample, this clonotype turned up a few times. Here the CDR3 DNA reads TGTGCCAGCAGTCGACGACAGGGGCTATACAATGAGCAGTTCTTC. Translated: CASSRRQGLYNEQFF. This chain connects TRBV6-5 to TRBJ2-1; 8 bases map to TRBD1. This CDR3 is built from 15 residues. Germline V gives CDR1 MNHEY, CDR2 SVGAGI. The ends lost 5 bases at V and 4 bases at J; junction bases unmatched: 7.

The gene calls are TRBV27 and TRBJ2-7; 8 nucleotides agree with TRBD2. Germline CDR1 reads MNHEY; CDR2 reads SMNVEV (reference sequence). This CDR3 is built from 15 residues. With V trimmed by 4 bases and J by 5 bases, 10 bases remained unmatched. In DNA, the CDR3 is TGTGCCAGCAGTTCCTGGGGCGAACTAGCGGACGAGCAGTACTTC. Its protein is CASSSWGELADEQYF.

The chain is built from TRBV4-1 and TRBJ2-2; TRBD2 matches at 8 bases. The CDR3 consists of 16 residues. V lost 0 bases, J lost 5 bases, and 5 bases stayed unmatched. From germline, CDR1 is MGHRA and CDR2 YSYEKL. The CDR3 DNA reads TGCGCCAGCAGCCAAGAATCGGGAGGGCCGACCGGGGAGCTGTTTTTT. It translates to CASSQESGGPTGELFF.

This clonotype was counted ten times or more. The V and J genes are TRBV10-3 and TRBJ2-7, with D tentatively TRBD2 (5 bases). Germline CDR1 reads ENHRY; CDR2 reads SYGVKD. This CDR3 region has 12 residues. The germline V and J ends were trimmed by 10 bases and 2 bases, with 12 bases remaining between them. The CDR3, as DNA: TGTGCCAGCTCGACTACCACCTACGAGCAGTACTTC. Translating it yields CASSTTTYEQYF.

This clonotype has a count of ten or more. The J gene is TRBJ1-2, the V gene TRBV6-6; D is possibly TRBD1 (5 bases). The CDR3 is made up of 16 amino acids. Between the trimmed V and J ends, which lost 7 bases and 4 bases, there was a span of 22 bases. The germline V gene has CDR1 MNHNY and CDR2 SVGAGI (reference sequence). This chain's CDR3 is CASKIVSATVGYGYTF. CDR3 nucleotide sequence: TGTGCCAGCAAAATAGTCTCGGCGACAGTAGGCTATGGCTACACCTTC.

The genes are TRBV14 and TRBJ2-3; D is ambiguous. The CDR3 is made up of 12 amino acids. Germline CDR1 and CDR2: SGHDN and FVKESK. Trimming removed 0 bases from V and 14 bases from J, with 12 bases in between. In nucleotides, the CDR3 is TGTGCCAGCAGCCAAGACCTTTGCGGTCGGTATTTT. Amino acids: CASSQDLCGRYF.

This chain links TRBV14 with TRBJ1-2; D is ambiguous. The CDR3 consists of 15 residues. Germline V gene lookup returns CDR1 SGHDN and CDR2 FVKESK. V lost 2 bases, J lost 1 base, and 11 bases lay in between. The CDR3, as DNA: TGTGCCAGCAGCCAACTTAGACCACTTAACTATGGCTACACCTTC. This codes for CASSQLRPLNYGYTF. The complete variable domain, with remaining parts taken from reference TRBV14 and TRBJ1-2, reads EAGVTQFPSHSVIEKGQTVTLRCDPISGHDNLYWYRRVMGKEIKFLLHFVKESKQDESGMPNNRFLAERTGGTYSTLKVQPAELEDSGVYFCASSQLRPLNYGYTFGSGTRLTVV.

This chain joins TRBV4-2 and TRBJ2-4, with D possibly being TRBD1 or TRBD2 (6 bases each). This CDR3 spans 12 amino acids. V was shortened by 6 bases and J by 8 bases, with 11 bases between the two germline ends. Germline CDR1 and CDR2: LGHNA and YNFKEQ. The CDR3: CASSGQRDIQYF. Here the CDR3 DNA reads TGTGCCAGCAGTGGACAGCGGGACATTCAGTACTTC.

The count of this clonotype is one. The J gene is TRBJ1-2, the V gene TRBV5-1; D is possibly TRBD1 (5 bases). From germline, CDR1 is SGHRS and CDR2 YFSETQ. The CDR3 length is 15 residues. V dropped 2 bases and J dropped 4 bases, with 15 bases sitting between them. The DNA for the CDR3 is TGCGCCAGCAGCTTCGAGGTTGGGGGGGTCTATGGCTACACCTTC. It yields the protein CASSFEVGGVYGYTF.

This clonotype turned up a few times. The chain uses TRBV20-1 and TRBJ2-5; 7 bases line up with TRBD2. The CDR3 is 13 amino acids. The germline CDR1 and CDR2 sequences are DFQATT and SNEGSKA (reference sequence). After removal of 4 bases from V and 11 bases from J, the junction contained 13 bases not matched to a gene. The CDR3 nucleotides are TGCAGTGCTAAGGCGGGAGTCGACTCAGAGCAGTACTTC. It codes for CSAKAGVDSEQYF.

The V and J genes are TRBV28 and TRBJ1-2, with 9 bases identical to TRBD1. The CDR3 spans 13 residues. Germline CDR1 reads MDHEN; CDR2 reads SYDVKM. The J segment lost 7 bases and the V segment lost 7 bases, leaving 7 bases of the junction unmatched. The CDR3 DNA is TGTGCCAGCATTGGGACAGGGTGGATTGGCTACACCTTC. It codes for CASIGTGWIGYTF.

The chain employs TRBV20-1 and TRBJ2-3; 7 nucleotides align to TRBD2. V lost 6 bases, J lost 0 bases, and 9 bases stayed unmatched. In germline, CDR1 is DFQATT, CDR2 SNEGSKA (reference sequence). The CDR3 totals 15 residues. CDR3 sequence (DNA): TGCAGTGCCGTTAACGGGAGGACGAGCACAGATACGCAGTATTTT. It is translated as CSAVNGRTSTDTQYF.

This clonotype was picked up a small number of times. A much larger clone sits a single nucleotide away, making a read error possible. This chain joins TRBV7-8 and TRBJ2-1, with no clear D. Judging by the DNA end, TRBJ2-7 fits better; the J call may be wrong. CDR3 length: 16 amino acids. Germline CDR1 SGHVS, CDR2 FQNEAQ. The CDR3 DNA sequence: TGTGCCAGCAGCCTCAGCCCCTTACTACCTTACAATGAGCAGTACTTC. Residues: CASSLSPLLPYNEQYF.

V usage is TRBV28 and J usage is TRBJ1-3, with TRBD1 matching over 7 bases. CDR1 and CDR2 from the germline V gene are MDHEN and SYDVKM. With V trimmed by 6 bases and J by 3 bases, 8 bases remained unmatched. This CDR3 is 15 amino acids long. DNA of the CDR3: TGTGCCAGCAGACCCTTCGACAGGGATGGAAACACCATATATTTT. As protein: CASRPFDRDGNTIYF.

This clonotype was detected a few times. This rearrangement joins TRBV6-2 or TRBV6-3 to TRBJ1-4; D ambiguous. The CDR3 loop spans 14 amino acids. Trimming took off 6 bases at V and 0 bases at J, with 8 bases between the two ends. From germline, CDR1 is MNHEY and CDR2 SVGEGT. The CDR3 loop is CASRKSATNEKLFF. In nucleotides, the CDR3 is TGTGCCAGCAGAAAAAGTGCAACTAATGAAAAACTGTTTTTT.

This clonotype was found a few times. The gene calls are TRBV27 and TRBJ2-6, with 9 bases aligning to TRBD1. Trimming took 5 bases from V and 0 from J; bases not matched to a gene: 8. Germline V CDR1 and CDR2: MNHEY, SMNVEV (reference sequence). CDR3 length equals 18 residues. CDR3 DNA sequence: TGTGCCAGCAGTCCCACAGGGGGCCTGAACTCTGGGGCCAACGTCCTGACTTTC. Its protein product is CASSPTGGLNSGANVLTF.

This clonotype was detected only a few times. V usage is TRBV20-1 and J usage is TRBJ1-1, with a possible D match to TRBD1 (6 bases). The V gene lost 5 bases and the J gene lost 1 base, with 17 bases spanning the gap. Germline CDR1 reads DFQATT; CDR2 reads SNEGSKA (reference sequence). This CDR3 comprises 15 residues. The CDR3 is CSAPQSARGNTEAFF. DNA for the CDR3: TGCAGTGCTCCGCAGAGTGCCAGGGGGAACACTGAAGCTTTCTTT.

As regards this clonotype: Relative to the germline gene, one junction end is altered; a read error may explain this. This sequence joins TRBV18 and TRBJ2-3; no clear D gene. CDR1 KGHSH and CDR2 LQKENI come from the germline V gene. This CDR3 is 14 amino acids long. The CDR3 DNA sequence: TGTACCAGCTCACCACCACAGTCGCCAGATACGCAGTATTTT. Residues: CTSSPPQSPDTQYF.